The T cell receptor (beta chain) described here comes from a study of Graves' ophthalmopathy and Graves' hyperthyroidism (dated by TCRdb to the late 2010s). Background for the entire study: Peripheral blood samples were taken at the time of initial diagnosis, before any treatment was given. Once sampling was done, hyperthyroidism patients were given methimazole at a starting dose of 30 mg daily, while ophthalmopathy patients were given high-dose intravenous methylprednisolone. In total, 135 blood samples were TCR-sequenced: approximately 40 ophthalmopathy, around 75 hyperthyroidism and approximately 17 hyperthyroidism-to-ophthalmopathy patients. In about six hyperthyroidism patients, the T-cell repertoires found in thyroid tissue were compared with those found in blood. To explore V-J signatures that separate ophthalmopathy from hyperthyroidism, a discovery set of about a hundred patients was enrolled, consisting of about 45 with ophthalmopathy and under 65 with stable hyperthyroidism. For independent validation, a separate cohort was made up of 18 hyperthyroidism patients plus 17 patients who later progressed from hyperthyroidism to ophthalmopathy. TCR beta repertoire signatures were used to distinguish Graves' ophthalmopathy from Graves' hyperthyroidism and to predict progression to ophthalmopathy.

TCR beta CDR3 regions were amplified from RNA transcripts for repertoire sequencing. The first round of RT-PCR was done with HTBI primers and the Qiagen OneStep RT-PCR kit, and was followed by a second round of multiplex PCR, then size selection and purification. Libraries were sequenced on an Illumina HiSeq2000 using paired-end 100 bp reads. The paper's processing steps were these. SOAPnuke was used for read processing, and reads with adapters, uncalled bases, a mean Phred below 15, or no exact constant-primer or identifier match were discarded. COPE v1.2.5 was used to merge high-quality paired reads. Unique nucleotide sequences were defined as clonotypes and aligned to IMGT TRB V, D and J references using MiTCR v1.1. Analysis was restricted to V-J combinations with a frequency above 0.0001, which covered 98% to 99.2% of repertoires. A TCR clonal expansion and chaos score per V-J combination was defined as the ratio of F50 clonal expansion to chaos observed in the TCRdist matrix. Welch's t-statistics and random forest were used to reduce the features to some 13 V-J combinations, which were then used as input to a naive Bayes classifier. The similarity between thyroid and blood repertoires was quantified using the Morisita-Horn index. Clones were called with MiXCR by TCRdb after fastp trimmed the public reads at Q25, and only in-frame beta chains were retained. Records with the same CDR3 protein are collapsed into one entry carrying the most frequent genes and DNA. The V and J calls and clone size are TCRdb's, not the authors'. This sample holds 600,000 to 700,000 distinct CDR3 sequences; roughly 39% were observed only once. The ten largest clones add up to more than 3% of the sample.

Trimming costs V 5 bases and J 4 bases, and their ends lie 18 bases apart. According to the germline V gene, CDR1 reads SGHTA and CDR2 reads FQGNSA. The CDR3 runs 15 residues from the cysteine to the phenylalanine. CDR3 DNA is the only sequence kept; it has 45 bases, read in frame from the first base. Ophthalmopathy patients had moderately to severely active disease, Clinical Activity Score of at least 3, NOSPECS grade of at least 4, and disease duration under 3 months. Patients with other autoimmune diseases, uncontrolled infections, pregnancy or lactation were excluded from the study. Clinical symptoms, serum thyroxine, TRAb, thyroid ultrasound and orbital computed tomography formed the basis of the diagnosis. Ficoll-Paque density gradient centrifugation was used to isolate PBMCs from 9.5 to 10 ml of fresh peripheral blood. Trizol reagent was used to extract the total RNA, and its quality was then checked on an Agilent 2100 Bioanalyzer.

This clonotype occurred many times. Its antigen is not yet known. Per-base quality was not reported, and no clone a single base away is much larger than it. Study-level results and caveats: Among expanded thyroid clonotypes with frequency above 0.001, most also showed up in blood, which suggests that blood repertoires may reflect the thyroid immune response. Sample size was not statistically predetermined, and group allocation was not concealed from the investigators. In validation, the model predicted ophthalmopathy progression with 55% to 71% sensitivity and roughly 78% specificity; fewer than 15 predicted patients were CT-confirmed with GO in a median of about 7.1 months. In cross-validation, the 13-signature model distinguished ophthalmopathy from stable hyperthyroidism with 85% to 90% sensitivity and around 81% specificity, and in the test set the corresponding values were about 80% and 75%.

This receptor chain uses TRBV7-2 and TRBJ2-7; the D gene assignment is ambiguous. This TCR derives from an adult man with Graves' ophthalmopathy. Input material: peripheral blood. CDR3 sequence: CASSRGGLRGYEQYF. The sequence in DNA is TGTGCCAGCAGCCGAGGCGGCTTGCGTGGGTACGAGCAGTACTTC.